These 12 T cell receptor beta chains came from one sample sequenced in a study of cytomegalovirus exposure and HLA in healthy donors. The PCR had 60 Vbeta and 13 Jbeta primers. The data were produced by immunoSEQ multiplex PCR, yet TCRdb's version contains in-frame clones alone and is incomplete. The sample lists more than 140,000 clones, approximately 71% occurring once. Sequenced sample: PBMCs. These receptors were collected from a middle-aged man in good health and CMV-seronegative.

DNA for the CDR3: TGCGCCAGCAGCCCGATAACAGGGGTACACCAAGAGACCCAGTACTTC. Translation: CASSPITGVHQETQYF. The rearrangement links TRBV4-3 to TRBJ2-5; TRBD1 agrees at 7 bases. V dropped 4 bases and J dropped 0; count of bases not matched to a gene: 8. CDR1 is LGHNA and CDR2 is YSLEER in the germline V gene. CDR3 length: 16 amino acids.

This clone was observed a single time. CDR3: CASSLAPSGGEGDTQYF. CDR3 bases: TGTGCCAGCAGCTTAGCCCCCAGCGGGGGCGAAGGAGATACGCAGTATTTT. V gene TRBV7-2 combines with J gene TRBJ2-3; TRBD2 matches 8 bases. From germline, CDR1 is SGHTA and CDR2 FQGNSA. There are 17 residues in the CDR3. V shed 0 bases and J 5 bases; nucleotides not matched to a gene: 10. Drawing the rest from reference TRBV7-2 and TRBJ2-3, the complete variable domain is GAGVSQSPSNKVTEKGKDVELRCDPISGHTALYWYRQSLGQGLEFLIYFQGNSAPDKSGLPSDRFSAERTGGSVSTLTIQRTQQEDSAVYLCASSLAPSGGEGDTQYFGPGTRLTVL.

The sample holds one count of this clone. V gene TRBV7-2 combines with J gene TRBJ2-7; D is unclear. Per the germline V gene, CDR1 is SGHTA and CDR2 is FQGNSA. V was pared by 1 base and J by 1 base, with 8 bases between. The CDR3 loop spans 14 amino acids. CDR3 amino acids: CASSLGAQSYEQYF. CDR3 coding DNA: TGTGCCAGCAGCTTAGGAGCGCAGTCCTACGAGCAGTACTTC.

DNA for the CDR3: TGTGCTAGTGGTTTGGTACCCTACCCCGGGGAGCTGTTTTTT. Encoded protein: CASGLVPYPGELFF. The chain uses TRBV12-5 and TRBJ2-2; D is unresolved. With 0 bases removed from V and 6 bases from J, the gap between germline ends came to 8 bases. Germline values: CDR1 LGHNT, CDR2 FRNRAP. CDR3 length equals 14 residues.

The rearrangement joins TRBV4-3 to TRBJ1-3; D may be TRBD1 (6 bases). Trimming shortened V by 3 bases and J by 0 bases, and 15 bases separated the two germline ends. Germline V gene sequence: CDR1 LGHNA, CDR2 YSLEER. This CDR3 spans 17 amino acids. The CDR3 DNA reads TGCGCCAGCAGCCAGAGCGGGACACCATCCTCTGGAAACACCATATATTTT. Protein sequence: CASSQSGTPSSGNTIYF.

The chain combines TRBV10-3 with TRBJ1-2; TRBD1 matches 7 bases. Germline V CDR1 and CDR2: ENHRY, SYGVKD. Trimming removed 0 bases from V and 2 bases from J; junction bases left unmatched: 0. This CDR3 has 14 amino acids. The DNA for the CDR3 is TGTGCCATCAGTGAGTCGGGACAGAACTATGGCTACACCTTC. This gives the protein CAISESGQNYGYTF.

This chain connects TRBV28 to TRBJ1-1, with 8 bases matching TRBD1. The ends lost 6 bases at V and 8 bases at J; junction bases unmatched: 8. This CDR3 is built from 13 residues. Germline CDR1 and CDR2: MDHEN and SYDVKM. The CDR3 region is CASSSGGKREAFF. Here the CDR3 DNA reads TGTGCCAGCAGCTCAGGGGGCAAGCGGGAAGCTTTCTTT.

This chain joins TRBV5-1 and TRBJ2-1; 12 bases align to TRBD2. Germline V CDR1 and CDR2: SGHRS, YFSETQ. V was pared by 9 bases and J by 2 bases, with 9 bases of the junction left unmatched. The CDR3 is made up of 16 amino acids. In DNA, the CDR3 is TGCGCCACCGGGACTAGCGGGCCCCCCGCCTACAATGAGCAGTTCTTC. The encoded protein is CATGTSGPPAYNEQFF.

This clone was seen just once. This chain links TRBV6-6 with TRBJ2-2; the match to TRBD1 covers 9 bases. CDR3 length equals 16 residues. Germline loops: CDR1 MNHNY, CDR2 SVGAGI (reference sequence). V lost 4 bases to trimming and J lost 4 bases; unmatched junction nucleotides: 7. The CDR3 loop reads CASSSRDRVSTGELFF. DNA for the CDR3: TGTGCCAGCAGTTCCCGGGACAGGGTATCCACCGGGGAGCTGTTTTTT.

Points on this clone: This CDR3 is also generated by other DNA sequences in the sample. The V call is TRBV19, the J call TRBJ1-1; D gene unclear. From germline, CDR1 is LNHDA and CDR2 SQIVND (reference sequence). This CDR3 contains 13 residues. The V gene lost 4 bases and the J gene lost 1 base, with 7 bases spanning the gap. CDR3 in amino acids: CASSTTGNTEAFF. The CDR3, as DNA: TGTGCCAGTAGTACGACGGGGAACACTGAAGCTTTCTTT.

The V call is TRBV4-3, the J call TRBJ2-5; 7 bases match TRBD2. Unmatched junction bases numbered 18, after V lost 3 bases and J lost 2 bases. Germline V CDR1 and CDR2: LGHNA, YSLEER. The CDR3 extends over 19 amino acids. CDR3 protein: CASSHGPGGSGTLQETQYF. As DNA, the CDR3 is TGCGCCAGCAGCCACGGCCCGGGAGGATCGGGGACCTTACAAGAGACCCAGTACTTC.

The chain has TRBV7-9 and TRBJ1-2, with 7 bases that match TRBD1. CDR3 size: 14 residues. The germline V gene has CDR1 SEHNR and CDR2 FQNEAQ (reference sequence). The V gene end was trimmed by 5 bases and the J gene end by 7 bases; junction bases not matched to a gene: 10. The CDR3 DNA reads TGTGCCAGCAGCCCACATCTACAGGGGTCTGGCTACACCTTC. It translates to CASSPHLQGSGYTF. Filled out from reference TRBV7-9 and TRBJ1-2, the complete variable domain reads DTGVSQNPRHKITKRGQNVTFRCDPISEHNRLYWYRQTLGQGPEFLTYFQNEAQLEKSRLLSDRFSAERPKGSFSTLEIQRTEQGDSAMYLCASSPHLQGSGYTFGSGTRLTVV.